This T cell receptor (beta chain) was captured by sequencing in a study of T cells in Graves' hyperthyroidism and ophthalmopathy. Amplified regions were TCR beta CDR3 sequences from RNA transcripts. With the HTBI primer set, the TCR CDR3 went through a first round of RT-PCR. TCRdb analysed the multiplex PCR reads with MiXCR anew, one entry per CDR3 protein. The sample lists approximately 600,000 distinct CDR3 sequences, about 14% seen once, with about 4.5% in the top ten. This clonotype was observed many times. The V gene's germline CDR1 is DFQATT and CDR2 SNEGSKA (reference sequence). V trimming: 6 bases; J trimming: 12 bases; junction bases outside the gene matches: 8. This CDR3 has 11 amino acids.

This chain connects TRBV20-1 to TRBJ2-7, with 10 bases identical to TRBD2. This receptor was taken from a woman aged 40 to 55 with Graves' ophthalmopathy. The sequencing input was blood. The CDR3 nucleotides read TGCAGTGCGCAAGCGGGAGGGTCCCGGTACTTC. It codes for CSAQAGGSRYF.